This TCR beta chain is drawn from a study of PD-L1 blockade in urothelial cancer. For the study at large: T cells were recovered from blood samples at a median of approximately 150,000.

The data were produced by immunoSEQ multiplex PCR, yet TCRdb's version contains in-frame clones alone and is incomplete. The data contain roughly 50,000 clones, 87% of them singletons. Regarding time point: pretreatment peripheral blood. Urothelial carcinoma in patients was locally advanced or metastatic. V lost 0 bases and J 4 bases, leaving 9 bases between the germline ends. This CDR3 has 14 amino acids. Germline V gene sequence: CDR1 ENHRY, CDR2 SYGVKD. The TCR originated in a woman aged 55-70 years with urothelial cancer. The sample in question was PBMCs, obtained around atezolizumab (anti-PD-L1) treatment. The chain carries TRBV10-3 and TRBJ1-1; D might be TRBD1 (5 bases). The CDR3 DNA is TGTGCCATCAGTGAGTCGAGCAGGGCCACTGAAGCTTTCTTT. The encoded protein is CAISESSRATEAFF.